This T cell receptor beta chain was captured by sequencing in a study of radiotherapy plus CTLA-4 blockade in lung cancer. Turning to the study itself: Objective responses were recorded in 15% to 20% of patients, with disease control recorded in approximately 34%.

From germline, CDR1 is MNHNY and CDR2 SVGAGI (reference sequence). Trimming at V came to 1 base and at J to 2 bases, leaving 4 bases not matched to a gene. The CDR3 is 15 amino acids. Sequencing was performed with immunoSEQ multiplex PCR; in TCRdb, only in-frame clones are kept and a portion is missing. In the table there are more than 80,000 clones, 70% to 90% of which are singletons. The source material was peripheral blood, sampled from a patient treated with radiotherapy plus ipilimumab. J is TRBJ1-1 and V is TRBV6-6; the match to TRBD1 covers 7 bases. This TCR was recovered from a human donor with non-small cell lung cancer that progressed on radiotherapy plus ipilimumab. Some clones in this sample may be carry-over from other donors' samples. CDR3 DNA sequence: TGTGCCAGCAGTTACTTGGACAGGCACAACACTGAAGCTTTCTTT. Its protein product is CASSYLDRHNTEAFF.